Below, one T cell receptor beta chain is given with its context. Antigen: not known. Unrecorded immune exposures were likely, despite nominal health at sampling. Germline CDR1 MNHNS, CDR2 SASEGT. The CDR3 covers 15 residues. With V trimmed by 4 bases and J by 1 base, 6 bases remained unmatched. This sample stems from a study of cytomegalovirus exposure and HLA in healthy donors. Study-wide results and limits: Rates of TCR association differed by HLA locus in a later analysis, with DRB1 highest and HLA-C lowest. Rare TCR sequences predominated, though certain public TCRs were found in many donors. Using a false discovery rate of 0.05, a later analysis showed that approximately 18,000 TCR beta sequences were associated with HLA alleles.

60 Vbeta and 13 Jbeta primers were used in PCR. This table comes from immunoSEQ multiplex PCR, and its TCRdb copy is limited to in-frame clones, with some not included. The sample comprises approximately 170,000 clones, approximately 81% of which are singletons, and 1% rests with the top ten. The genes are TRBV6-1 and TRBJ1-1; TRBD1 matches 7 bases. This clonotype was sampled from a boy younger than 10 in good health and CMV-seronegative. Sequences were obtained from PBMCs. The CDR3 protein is CASSAKGAKNTEAFF. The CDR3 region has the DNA TGTGCCAGCAGTGCCAAGGGGGCCAAGAACACTGAAGCTTTCTTT.